Only a few counts were recorded for the clone carrying this TCR beta chain. This entry is derived from a study of immune characterization of retroperitoneal liposarcoma. The CDR3 extends over 15 amino acids. Trimming cost V 3 bases and J 5 bases; bases outside gene matches: 7. A single record per CDR3 protein comes from TCRdb applying MiXCR to the PCR reads. This table has approximately 9,300 distinct CDR3 sequences, approximately 35% appearing once. The material sequenced was tumor tissue. The chain employs TRBV12-3 or TRBV12-4 and TRBJ2-1, with 7 bases lining up with TRBD1. The source of this sequence is a male donor with retroperitoneal liposarcoma. This chain's CDR3 is CASSFSGQIHNEQFF. For the CDR3, the DNA is TGTGCCAGCAGTTTCTCGGGACAGATCCACAATGAGCAGTTCTTC.